Following are 4 T cell receptor beta chains from one sample sequenced in a study of blood T cell repertoires in COVID-19. Produced via immunoSEQ multiplex PCR; TCRdb's table is partial and in-frame only. The sample lists about 22,000 clones; roughly 84% were seen once. The sequenced material came from peripheral blood. These receptors were taken from a man aged 80 or over with active or convalescent COVID-19.

V and J are TRBV28 and TRBJ2-5; TRBD1 agrees at 7 bases. This CDR3 is built from 15 residues. Germline CDR1 MDHEN, CDR2 SYDVKM. Trimming cost V 6 bases and J 4 bases; bases outside gene matches: 11. The CDR3 DNA reads TGTGCCAGCAGCTCCGACAGGGTGGCGAGAGAGACCCAGTACTTC. Translating it yields CASSSDRVARETQYF.

The chain uses TRBV12-5 and TRBJ2-1, with 7 bases aligning to TRBD1. With V trimmed by 2 bases and J by 5 bases, 12 bases remained unmatched. Germline loops: CDR1 LGHNT, CDR2 FRNRAP. This CDR3 is 17 amino acids long. The CDR3 protein is CASGLPPGTVINNEQFF. The CDR3 DNA follows: TGTGCTAGTGGTTTGCCTCCCGGGACAGTTATCAACAATGAGCAGTTCTTC.

The V gene is TRBV19, the J gene TRBJ2-1; 9 bases map to TRBD2. The germline V gene has CDR1 LNHDA and CDR2 SQIVND (reference sequence). The length of the CDR3 is 15 residues. The junction had 7 bases not matched to a gene; V was cut back by 7 bases and J by 3 bases. Written as DNA, the CDR3 is TGTGCCAGTAAGGCGGGAGGGCTCTTCTACAATGAGCAGTTCTTC. The encoded protein is CASKAGGLFYNEQFF.

The chain carries TRBV10-2 and TRBJ2-2, with TRBD2 matching over 7 bases. The CDR3 totals 14 residues. The germline gives CDR1 WSHSY, CDR2 SAAADI. V was clipped by 6 bases and J by 5 bases; unmatched bases: 6. CDR3 amino acids: CASRSGTTTGELFF. CDR3 coding DNA: TGCGCCAGCAGGTCCGGGACTACGACCGGGGAGCTGTTTTTT.